A selection of T cell receptor beta chains follows, all from one sample in a study of blood T cell repertoires in COVID-19. The protocol was immunoSEQ multiplex PCR, while the TCRdb copy is restricted to in-frame clones and leaves out a portion. Altogether over 90,000 clones are present, almost 90% being singletons, with the ten largest covering 3% to 3.5%. Sequenced input: peripheral blood. These receptors were obtained from a human donor in a cohort sampled during active COVID-19. The CDR3 runs from the conserved cysteine through the conserved F or W. A D gene is named only where the DNA matches it firmly. Expanded clones get a size class; other rows say once, few or many, or leave the size out.

TRBJ2-3 | TRBV5-4 | - | - | TGTGCCAGCAGCTTGGGGAGCCGGGAGAGTACGCAGTATTTT | CASSLGSRESTQYF
TRBJ2-5 | TRBV9 | - | - | TGTGCCAGCAGCGTAGACTTAGGAGGGGCCCAAGAGACCCAGTACTTC | CASSVDLGGAQETQYF
TRBJ1-1 | TRBV20-1 | - | - | TGCAGTGCTAGAGGGCCCAGGGAAGCTTTCTTT | CSARGPREAFF
TRBJ2-3 | TRBV7-9 | few | - | TGTGCCAGCAGCTTAAGTTTGACTGGAAAAAATACGCAGTATTTT | CASSLSLTGKNTQYF
TRBJ1-1 | TRBV7-6 | once | - | TGTGCCAGCAGCTTAGGTACAGGGAGGAACACTGAAGCTTTCTTT | CASSLGTGRNTEAFF
TRBJ1-4 | TRBV30 | - | TRBD1 | TGTGCCTGCTCACCGACAGGGATCGGGGAAAAACTGTTTTTT | CACSPTGIGEKLFF
TRBJ1-2 | TRBV2 | - | - | TGTGCCAGCAGTGAATACGCCGGGGTTCCGTCTGGCTACACCTTC | CASSEYAGVPSGYTF
TRBJ2-3 | TRBV19 | - | - | TGTGCCAGTAGGAGGAGGACAGACACAGATACGCAGTATTTT | CASRRRTDTDTQYF
TRBJ1-2 | TRBV4-1 | - | - | TGCGCCAGCAGCCAAACTCAGGCTAACTATGGCTACACCTTC | CASSQTQANYGYTF
TRBJ1-1 | TRBV19 | - | - | TGTGCCAGTAGTATATTTCCTAACCGAGAAGCTTTCTTT | CASSIFPNREAFF
TRBJ2-1 | TRBV5-4 | - | TRBD2 | TGTGCCAGCAGCACCCTTGTGTGGACTAGCGGGAAAAACAATGAGCAGTTCTTC | CASSTLVWTSGKNNEQFF
TRBJ1-6 | TRBV27 | - | - | TGTGCCAGCAGCCGGGGGAGGGAAAGGAATTCACCCCTCCACTTT | CASSRGRERNSPLHF
TRBJ2-1 | TRBV5-1 | - | TRBD1 | TGCGCCAGCAGCCTGCCGGGACAGGGTGTTTCTGAGCAGTTCTTC | CASSLPGQGVSEQFF
TRBJ2-5 | TRBV4-3 | - | TRBD2 | TGCGCCAGCAGCCTTAGCGGGAGAGAGACCCAGTACTTC | CASSLSGRETQYF
TRBJ2-1 | TRBV2 | - | - | TGTGCCAGCAGTGAAGTACTAGTAAACAATGAGCAGTTCTTC | CASSEVLVNNEQFF
TRBJ2-3 | TRBV27 | - | TRBD2 | TGTGCCAGCAGTTTGGGAGGGCGCCCCGGCACAGATACGCAGTATTTT | CASSLGGRPGTDTQYF
TRBJ1-2 | TRBV29-1 | - | TRBD1 | TGCAGCGTTGCCGAGGGACAGGACTATGGCTACACCTTC | CSVAEGQDYGYTF
TRBJ1-2 | TRBV7-8 | - | - | TGTGCCAGCAGCTTAGGACGGGTCTATGGCTACACCTTC | CASSLGRVYGYTF
TRBJ2-7 | TRBV12-3/TRBV12-4 | - | TRBD2 | TGTGCCAGCAGACCGGGACTAGCGGGGGAGCAGTACTTC | CASRPGLAGEQYF
TRBJ2-5 | TRBV7-2 | - | TRBD2 | TGTGCCAGCATCCCGGGGGGGCTGCAAGAGACCCAGTACTTC | CASIPGGLQETQYF
TRBJ2-1 | TRBV5-4 | - | TRBD2 | TGTGCCAGCAGCTTGGGACTAGCAGGGAGTCGGAATGAGCAGTTCTTC | CASSLGLAGSRNEQFF
TRBJ1-1 | TRBV11-2 | - | TRBD1 | TGTGCCAGCAGCTACCTTCGGACAGGGTCAGACACTGAAGCTTTCTTT | CASSYLRTGSDTEAFF
TRBJ2-1 | TRBV5-1 | - | - | TGCGCCAGCAGCCTAAACAGGTTCTACAATGAGCAGTTCTTC | CASSLNRFYNEQFF
TRBJ2-2 | TRBV29-1 | - | TRBD2 | TGCAGCGTTGGTCATAGCGGGAGAGGCACCGGGGAGCTGTTTTTT | CSVGHSGRGTGELFF
TRBJ1-2 | TRBV6-5 | - | - | TGTGCCAGCAGTAGGACAAAAAACTATGGCTACACCTTC | CASSRTKNYGYTF
TRBJ1-3 | TRBV11-2 | - | - | TGTGCCAGCAGCCACTCCTCTGCGGCCAGGGTCTCTGGAAACACCATATATTTT | CASSHSSAARVSGNTIYF
TRBJ2-7 | TRBV5-6 | - | TRBD2 | TGTGCCAGCAGCCTGTTCGGCGGGAGCTCCAGGGACGAGCAGTACTTC | CASSLFGGSSRDEQYF
TRBJ2-6 | TRBV5-1 | - | - | TGCGCCAGCAGCCACATCATTGGACAAAAGAGGATCTCTGGGGCCAACGTCCTGACTTTC | CASSHIIGQKRISGANVLTF
TRBJ2-7 | TRBV7-2 | - | - | TGTGCCAGCAGCTTGCAGGACAGAGCCTACGAGCAGTACTTC | CASSLQDRAYEQYF
TRBJ2-6 | TRBV6-2/TRBV6-3 | - | TRBD1 | TGTGCCAGCAGTCCCGGGACAGGGGATACAGGGAACCCTGGGGCCAACGTCCTGACTTTC | CASSPGTGDTGNPGANVLTF
TRBJ2-1 | TRBV7-2 | - | TRBD2 | TGTGCCAGCAGCTTGCTAGCGGGGGATGAGCAGTTCTTC | CASSLLAGDEQFF
TRBJ1-5 | TRBV28 | - | - | TGTGCCAGCAGCTATACCGGGGGGGGCATTCAGCCCCAGCATTTT | CASSYTGGGIQPQHF
TRBJ2-3 | TRBV6-2/TRBV6-3 | once | TRBD2 | TGTGCCAGCAGTCTACCCCGGCGGACTAGCGGCACAGATACGCAGTATTTT | CASSLPRRTSGTDTQYF
TRBJ2-3 | TRBV18 | - | TRBD2 | TGTGCCAGCTCCCCCCTGACGGGGGGGACCACAGATACGCAGTATTTT | CASSPLTGGTTDTQYF
TRBJ2-2 | TRBV18 | - | - | TGTGCCAGCTCACCACGCGGTGGAGGGGCCAACACCGGGGAGCTGTTTTTT | CASSPRGGGANTGELFF
TRBJ2-3 | TRBV6-5 | - | - | TGTGCCAGCAGTTACTCGAGGCAGGGTAGGGATACGCAGTATTTT | CASSYSRQGRDTQYF
TRBJ2-1 | TRBV10-3 | - | TRBD2 | TGTGCCATCAGTGAGGTCGATAGCGGGAATGAGCAGTTCTTC | CAISEVDSGNEQFF
TRBJ2-2 | TRBV21-1 | - | - | TGTGCCAGCAGCCTTAGGGGGCCTAAAGAGACCGGGGAGCTGTTTTTT | CASSLRGPKETGELFF
TRBJ2-1 | TRBV28 | - | TRBD2 | TGTGCCAGCAGTTTAAGCGGGAGGTGGGATGAGCAGTTCTTC | CASSLSGRWDEQFF
TRBJ2-1 | TRBV5-6 | - | TRBD2 | TGTGCCAGCAGCTTGTGGGGACTAGGGGCCAATGAGCAGTTCTTC | CASSLWGLGANEQFF
TRBJ1-2 | TRBV4-1 | - | - | TGCGCCAGCAGCCAAGATATGGCCCTGTACTATGGCTACACCTTC | CASSQDMALYYGYTF
TRBJ2-1 | TRBV7-9 | - | - | TGTGCCAGCAGCTTACCGAATGAGCAGTTCTTC | CASSLPNEQFF
TRBJ2-7 | TRBV19 | - | - | TGTGCCAGTAGTAGTACGGGCTCCTACGAGCAGTACTTC | CASSSTGSYEQYF
TRBJ1-5 | TRBV5-5 | - | - | TGTGCCAGCAGCTTGCCCACGGGTCAGCCCCAGCATTTT | CASSLPTGQPQHF
TRBJ1-6 | TRBV6-5 | once | - | TGTGCCAGCAGTTACGGGCGGGATAATTCACCCCTCCACTTT | CASSYGRDNSPLHF
TRBJ2-2 | TRBV5-1 | - | TRBD1 | TGCGCCAGCAGCCTTGGGACAGCGAACACCGGGGAGCTGTTTTTT | CASSLGTANTGELFF
TRBJ1-5 | TRBV4-1 | - | TRBD1 | TGCGCCAGCAGCCAAGGGACAGGGAATATGGGCAATCAGCCCCAGCATTTT | CASSQGTGNMGNQPQHF
TRBJ1-5 | TRBV6-5 | - | - | TGTGCCAGCACTCGCTATAGCAATCAGCCCCAGCATTTT | CASTRYSNQPQHF
TRBJ2-3 | TRBV14 | - | TRBD1 | TGTGCCAGCAGCCCGTGGACAGGGAGCACAGATACGCAGTATTTT | CASSPWTGSTDTQYF
TRBJ1-2 | TRBV7-9 | - | - | TGTGCCAGCAGCTTAGTCGGTGCGGACTATGGCTACACCTTC | CASSLVGADYGYTF